This T cell receptor (beta chain) was recovered during a study of T cells in Graves' hyperthyroidism and ophthalmopathy. Overall study results and limits: Clonotypes that were expanded in thyroid above 0.001 mostly appeared in blood too.

Amplified TCR beta CDR3 regions derived from RNA transcripts. A first-round RT-PCR of the TCR CDR3 used the HTBI primer set. In TCRdb, the multiplex PCR reads were re-called with MiXCR into one record per CDR3 protein. The sample holds 530,000 or so distinct CDR3 sequences, just over 45% seen once. Remarks on this clonotype: Its antigen remains unidentified.

Patients showing uncontrolled infection, other autoimmune disease, pregnancy or lactation were ineligible. Diagnosis rested on symptoms, serum thyroxine and TRAb, thyroid ultrasound, and orbital computed tomography. Sequencing was carried out using peripheral blood or thyroid tissue (not recorded which). The source of this sequence is a woman aged 18-29 years with Graves' hyperthyroidism.

The CDR3 region has the DNA TGTGCCAGCAGCGACTCGACAGGGGAGGACTATGGCTACACCTTC. Protein: CASSDSTGEDYGYTF. The V and J genes are TRBV10-3 and TRBJ1-2; 8 bases line up with TRBD1. The CDR3 spans 15 residues. The germline gives CDR1 ENHRY, CDR2 SYGVKD. The trim removed 10 bases at V and 3 bases at J, leaving 13 bases unmatched.